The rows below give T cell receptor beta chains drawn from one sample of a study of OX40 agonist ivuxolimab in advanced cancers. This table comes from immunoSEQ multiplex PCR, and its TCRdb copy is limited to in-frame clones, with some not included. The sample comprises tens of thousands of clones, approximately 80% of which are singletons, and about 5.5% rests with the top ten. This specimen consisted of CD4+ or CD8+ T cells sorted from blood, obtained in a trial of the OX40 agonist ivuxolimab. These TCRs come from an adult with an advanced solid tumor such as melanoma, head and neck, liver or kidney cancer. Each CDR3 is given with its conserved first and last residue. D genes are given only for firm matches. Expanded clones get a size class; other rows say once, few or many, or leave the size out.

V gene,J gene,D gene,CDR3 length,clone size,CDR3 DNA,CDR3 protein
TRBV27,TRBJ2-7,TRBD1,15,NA,TGTGCCAGCAGTTTGACAGGGGGCAACTCCTACGAGCAGTACTTC,CASSLTGGNSYEQYF
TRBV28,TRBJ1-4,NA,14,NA,TGTGCCAGCAGTTTTTTTGCAACTAATGAAAAACTGTTTTTT,CASSFFATNEKLFF
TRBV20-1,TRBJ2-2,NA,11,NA,TGCAGTGCTAGCTTTACCGGGGAGCTGTTTTTT,CSASFTGELFF
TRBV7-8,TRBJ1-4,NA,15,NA,TGTGCCAGCAGCTTAACCGTCCCCTATGCTGAAAAACTGTTTTTT,CASSLTVPYAEKLFF
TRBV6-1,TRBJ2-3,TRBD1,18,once,TGTGCCAGCAGTGAAGCGAAAATAACGCAGGGGGCGACAGATACGCAGTATTTT,CASSEAKITQGATDTQYF
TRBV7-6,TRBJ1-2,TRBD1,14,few,TGTGCCAGCAGCTCGGGACAGGGGCTGGGTGGCTACACCTTC,CASSSGQGLGGYTF
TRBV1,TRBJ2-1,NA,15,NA,TGCACCAGCAGCCAATCACGGGAGGGATGGAATGAGCAGTTCTTC,CTSSQSREGWNEQFF
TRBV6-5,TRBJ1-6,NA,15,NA,TGTGCCAGCAGTTACGACAGATTCTATAATTCACCCCTCCACTTT,CASSYDRFYNSPLHF
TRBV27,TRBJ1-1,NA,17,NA,TGTGCCAGCAGTTTATCCCCACCAGGGGTAATGAACACTGAAGCTTTCTTT,CASSLSPPGVMNTEAFF
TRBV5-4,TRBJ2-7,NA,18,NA,TGTGCCAGCAGCTCCCCAGAGACGCTAGGCCCCCCTTGGGTGGAGCAGTACTTC,CASSSPETLGPPWVEQYF
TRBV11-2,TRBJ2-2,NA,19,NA,TGTGCCAGCAGTTTGACCGAGAAGACCGCCTGGCGGAACACCGGGGAGCTGTTTTTT,CASSLTEKTAWRNTGELFF
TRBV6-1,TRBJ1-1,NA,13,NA,TGTGCCAGCAGTGAAGGACGAAACACTGAAGCTTTCTTT,CASSEGRNTEAFF
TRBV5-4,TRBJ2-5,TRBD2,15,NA,TGTGCCAGCAGCTTGGTACTAGCGGGGGTTGAGACCCAGTACTTC,CASSLVLAGVETQYF
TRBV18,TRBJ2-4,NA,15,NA,TGTGCCAGCTCACCACCGGGGTTAGCCAAAAACATTCAGTACTTC,CASSPPGLAKNIQYF
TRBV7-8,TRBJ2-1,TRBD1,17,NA,TGTGCCAGCAGCCCGGGGACAGGGGGGTACTCCTACAATGAGCAGTTCTTC,CASSPGTGGYSYNEQFF
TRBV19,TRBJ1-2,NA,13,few,TGTGCCAGTAGTACTGGGACGCGCTATGGCTACACCTTC,CASSTGTRYGYTF
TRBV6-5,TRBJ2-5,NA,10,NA,TGTGCCAGCGGGGAAGAGACCCAGTACTTC,CASGEETQYF
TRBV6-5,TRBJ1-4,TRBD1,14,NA,TGTGCCAGCAGTCCGGGACAGCGGAATGAAAAACTGTTTTTT,CASSPGQRNEKLFF
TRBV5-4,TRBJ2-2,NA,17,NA,TGTGCCAGCAGCCGGGGGCTTGGCGGAACGAACACCGGGGAGCTGTTTTTT,CASSRGLGGTNTGELFF
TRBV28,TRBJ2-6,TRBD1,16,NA,TGTGCCAGCAGCTCGCCTGGGACAGCTGGGGCCAACGTCCTGACTTTC,CASSSPGTAGANVLTF
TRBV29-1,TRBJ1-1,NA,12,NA,TGCAGCGTGACAGGTCGGGTCACTGAAGCTTTCTTT,CSVTGRVTEAFF
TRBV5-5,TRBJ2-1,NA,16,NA,TGTGCCAGCAGCCTGGCTTTAGAGAGCTCCTACAATGAGCAGTTCTTC,CASSLALESSYNEQFF
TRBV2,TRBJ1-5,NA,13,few,TGTGCCAGCGAAGGACAGCTCAATCAGCCCCAGCATTTT,CASEGQLNQPQHF
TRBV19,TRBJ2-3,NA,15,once,TGTGCCAGTAGTATTAGGGCTAGCGGCACAGATACGCAGTATTTT,CASSIRASGTDTQYF
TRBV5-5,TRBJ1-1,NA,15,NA,TGTGCCAGCTGGAAAGGGTCCTGGGGGGACACTGAAGCTTTCTTT,CASWKGSWGDTEAFF
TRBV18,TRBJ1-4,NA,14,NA,TGTGCCAGCTCACCTCAGAGGCCGAGTGAAAAACTGTTTTTT,CASSPQRPSEKLFF
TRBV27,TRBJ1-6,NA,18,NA,TGTGCCAGCAGTTTGGTCTGGGATTCTAGCTCCTATAATTCACCCCTCCACTTT,CASSLVWDSSSYNSPLHF
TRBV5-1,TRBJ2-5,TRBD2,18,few,TGCGCCAGCAGCTTGGGACTAGCGGGGGCGGCCGATGGGGAGACCCAGTACTTC,CASSLGLAGAADGETQYF
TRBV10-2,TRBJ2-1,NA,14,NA,TGCGCCAGCAGTGACCCTACCAGGAAGGGGGAGCAGTTCTTC,CASSDPTRKGEQFF
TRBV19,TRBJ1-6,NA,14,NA,TGTGCCAGTAGTGGGGTTATTTTCGATTCACCCCTCCACTTT,CASSGVIFDSPLHF
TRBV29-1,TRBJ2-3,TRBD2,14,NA,TGCAGCCCCCGACTAGCGGGAGCCCCAGATACGCAGTATTTT,CSPRLAGAPDTQYF
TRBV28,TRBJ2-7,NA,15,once,TGTGCCAGCAGTTTAGGGGTACGGTCTGAAGGGCAGCAGTACTTC,CASSLGVRSEGQQYF
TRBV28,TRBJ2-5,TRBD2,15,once,TGTGCCAGCAGTTTGCCTAGCGGGAGACAAGAGACCCAGTACTTC,CASSLPSGRQETQYF
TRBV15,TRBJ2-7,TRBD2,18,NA,TGTGCCACCAGCCTGTTTTCGTTGGCTAGCGGGAGGACGTACGAGCAGTACTTC,CATSLFSLASGRTYEQYF
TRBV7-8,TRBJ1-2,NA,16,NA,TGTGCCAGCAGCCCAGCCGGGACTGGTTATAACTATGGCTACACCTTC,CASSPAGTGYNYGYTF
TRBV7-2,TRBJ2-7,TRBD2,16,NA,TGTGCCAGCAGCTTAGCGATAACTAGCGGGAGGATAGAGCAGTACTTC,CASSLAITSGRIEQYF
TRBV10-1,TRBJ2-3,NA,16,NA,TGCGCCAGCAGTGAGTCGACGGTCAGGGAACTAGATACGCAGTATTTT,CASSESTVRELDTQYF
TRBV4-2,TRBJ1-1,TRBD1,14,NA,TGTGCCAGCAGGGAGGGACAGCAGAACACTGAAGCTTTCTTT,CASREGQQNTEAFF
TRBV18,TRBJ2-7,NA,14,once,TGTGCCAGCTCACCGTTTTCAGACCTCTACGAGCAGTACTTC,CASSPFSDLYEQYF
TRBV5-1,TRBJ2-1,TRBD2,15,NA,TGCGCCAGCAGCCTGGGGAACGTAGCGGGGAATGAGCAGTTCTTC,CASSLGNVAGNEQFF
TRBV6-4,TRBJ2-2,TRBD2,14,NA,TGTGCCACGAGAGCGGGAGGGGAGACCGGGGAGCTGTTTTTT,CATRAGGETGELFF
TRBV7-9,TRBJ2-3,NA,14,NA,TGTGCCAGCAGCTTGGAACGGTCCACAGATACGCAGTATTTT,CASSLERSTDTQYF
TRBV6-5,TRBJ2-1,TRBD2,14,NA,TGTGCCAGCAGTCTCCGGGACTACTACAATGAGCAGTTCTTC,CASSLRDYYNEQFF
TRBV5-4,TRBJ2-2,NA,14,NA,TGTGCCAGCAGCTTGTGGGGGCACACCGGGGAGCTGTTTTTT,CASSLWGHTGELFF
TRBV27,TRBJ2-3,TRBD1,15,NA,TGTGCCAGCAGTCCACGGACAGGGTTCACAGATACGCAGTATTTT,CASSPRTGFTDTQYF
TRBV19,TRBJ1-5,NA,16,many,TGTGCCAGTAGTGCCCGCAGTTGGGGCCTAGATCAGCCCCAGCATTTT,CASSARSWGLDQPQHF
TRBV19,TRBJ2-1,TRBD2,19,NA,TGTGCCAGCAACCCCTTCTCTAGCGGTTTTCCTATCTCCTACAATGAGCAGTTCTTC,CASNPFSSGFPISYNEQFF
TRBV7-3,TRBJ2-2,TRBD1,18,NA,TGTGCCAGCAGCCCTAATCCCGGGACAGGGATTTGGACCGGGGAGCTGTTTTTT,CASSPNPGTGIWTGELFF
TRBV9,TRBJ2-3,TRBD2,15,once,TGTGCCAGCAGCGCCGGGACTAGCGAAGCAGATACGCAGTATTTT,CASSAGTSEADTQYF
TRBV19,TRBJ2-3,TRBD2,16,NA,TGTGCCAGTAGTTTAAGCGGGGGAGTCGGCACAGATACGCAGTATTTT,CASSLSGGVGTDTQYF
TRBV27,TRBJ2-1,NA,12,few,TGTGCGCAGCAGTTCCGTGGCGGACCTAGGTTCTTC,CAQQFRGGPRFF
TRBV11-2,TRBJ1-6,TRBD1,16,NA,TGTGCCAGCAGCCCGGGACAGGGGTCCTATAATTCACCCCTCCACTTT,CASSPGQGSYNSPLHF
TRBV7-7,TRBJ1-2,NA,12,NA,TGTGCCAGCAGCAGCAGGGAACGGGGCTACACCTTC,CASSSRERGYTF
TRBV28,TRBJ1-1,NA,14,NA,TGTGCCAGCAGCGAGGGGTACATGAACACTGAAGCTTTCTTT,CASSEGYMNTEAFF
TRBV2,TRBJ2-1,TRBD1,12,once,TGTGCCAGCAGGGACAGGGGTGATGAGCAGTTCTTC,CASRDRGDEQFF